Detailed here is one TCR beta chain. Its target antigen remains unknown. Nothing much larger sits one base from this clone, and base qualities are not available. In the same sample, other DNA sequences code for this CDR3. The donors were healthy, HIV-negative adults who had no recently reported acute infections or vaccinations. Only Caucasian adults living in Nashville, Tennessee, USA were represented among the donors. CD4+ T cells were enriched through magnetic negative selection, after which naive cells were positively selected on CD45RA and the remaining negative fraction served as the memory subset. Blood was collected by leukapheresis, and PBMCs were isolated by Ficoll-Histopaque density gradient centrifugation and then cryopreserved in liquid nitrogen vapor phase. Analytical flow cytometry was used to check the purity and quantity of every magnetically sorted T cell population. Genomic DNA was isolated from each sorted fraction and quantified by UV absorbance on a Nanodrop 2000c.

The data originate from a study of shared clonotypes between healthy human individuals (dated by TCRdb to 2018 to 2020). Study-wide context: The cohort comprised two women and a few men aged 18 to 49 years. To estimate repertoire size and how much clonotypes are shared between individuals, the study performed deep sequencing of blood TCR repertoires from a few healthy adults. Between about 0.8 and 9 billion PBMCs per donor were obtained by leukapheresis. To increase sequencing depth and limit assay-specific biases, TCR repertoire library preparation and sequencing were carried out by different laboratories using diverse techniques. For each donor, CD4 naive and CD4 memory were each run on three plates, CD8 naive on two plates, and CD8 memory on one plate.

Here is what the overall study found, with its caveats: When several donors were compared, the shared fraction of clonotypes was about 5% for naive CD4, 3.5% for naive CD8, roughly 2.5% for memory CD4, and under 0.5% for memory CD8. Rarefaction of sorted-subset datasets indicated incomplete sequencing despite the large sequencing depth. Sampling was restricted to blood, and TCR repertoires in tissue are likely to differ from TCR repertoires in blood. Compared with non-shared clonotypes, the clonotypes found in all four sorted-subset donors had higher generation probabilities. Larger estimated clonotype richness was generally found for naive subsets than for memory subsets. Pairwise subsampling led to the expectation that sequencing depth would affect the degree of clonotype sharing among donors. The small number of donors limited the genetic and exposure-history diversity represented.

The junction carries 7 bases between V and J, which are trimmed by 0 bases and 0 bases respectively. The CDR3 holds 15 amino acids from the cysteine to the phenylalanine. Only the CDR3 DNA is retained, 45 bases long and in frame from the first base. Via the germline V gene, CDR1 is SGDLS and CDR2 YYNGEE. Using the deep immunoSEQ assay, multiplex PCR amplified TCR CDR3 regions from genomic DNA. Extracted genomic DNA from each cell subset was distributed evenly across all wells of several immunoSEQ 96-well plates, and each plate was treated as a replicate. For sorted subsets, 150 to 250 ng of genomic DNA, equivalent to about 30,000 T cell genomes, went into each replicate PCR. Purified libraries were measured with a Qubit 3.0 fluorometer, size-checked on a Bioanalyzer 2100, and measured again with the KAPA Library Quantification kit. Every immunoSEQ 96-well plate was sequenced on a separate single-read 150-cycle Illumina NextSeq 550 flow cell. In the paper's pipeline: Because the immunoSEQ output included only junctional sequences and no quality scores, the filtering could not be the same as the filtering used for full-length reads. Sequences were annotated with PyIR, a Python wrapper for IgBLAST v1.9, using IMGT germline references to assign V/J genes and CDR3. Reads were filtered out if the reads had weak V/J assignments (E-value above 1e-6), no CDR3, stop codons, out-of-frame junctions, or ambiguous translated residues. V3J clonotypes were defined as sequences sharing the same inferred V gene, J gene, and CDR3 amino acid sequence. To compute the percentage overlap between repertoires, the number of shared unique clonotypes was divided by the size of the smaller repertoire. Three approaches were used to assess repertoire richness: RTK rarefaction, the Chao1 estimator, and Recon v2.1 estimates of unobserved clonotypes. Generation probabilities were computed with OLGA for all TCRbeta clonotypes obtained by the gDNA method from several donors. TCRdb mirrors the immuneACCESS table, restricted to in-frame sequences. Some clones are absent from its copies; in checked studies, under half trace to an unresolved V gene, and the reason for the others is unknown. That table is the source of V, J and clone size, and D and trimming were worked out from the DNA. The sample table shows over 1.4 million clones, and around 95% are seen once. The ten largest clones represent approximately 1.1% of the sample.

Source material: naive CD4+ T cells sorted from blood. The label giving this sample's cell subset or site can be read as: CD45RA+ positively selected. This sequence uses TRBV9 and TRBJ2-1, and perhaps TRBD2 as D gene, on 6 matching bases. This TCR derives from a man aged 30-40 years in good health. The CDR3 has the sequence CASSVAGVSYNEQFF. The sequence in DNA is TGTGCCAGCAGCGTAGCGGGAGTCTCCTACAATGAGCAGTTCTTC.